The 32 T cell receptor beta chains below were found in one sample sequenced in a study of cytomegalovirus exposure and HLA in healthy donors. PCR employed 60 Vbeta and 13 Jbeta primers. Only in-frame clones appear in the TCRdb table, and some are missing; sequencing was by immunoSEQ multiplex PCR. The repertoire includes about 150,000 clones, 82% of them detected once, and 5% to 7.5% sits in the top ten. Sequencing used PBMCs. The receptor set was obtained from a woman in her fifties or sixties in good health and CMV-seropositive.

This chain joins TRBV6-5 and TRBJ1-6, with 7 bases fitting TRBD1. Unmatched junction bases numbered 4, after V lost 0 bases and J lost 8 bases. CDR1 MNHEY and CDR2 SVGAGI come from the germline V gene. CDR3 length: 15 amino acids. This CDR3 reads CASSYSDRKDSPLHF. The CDR3 DNA follows: TGTGCCAGCAGTTACTCGGACAGGAAGGATTCACCCCTCCACTTT.

This clone was detected a few times. The chain recombines TRBV5-4 with TRBJ1-1, with D uncertain. The CDR3 loop spans 14 amino acids. The ends were cut back, 4 bases at V and 2 bases at J, with 12 bases in the middle. Germline CDR1 SGHNT, CDR2 YYREEE (reference sequence). CDR3 region: CASSPIYSNTEAFF. The CDR3 coding sequence is TGTGCCAGCAGCCCAATCTACAGCAACACTGAAGCTTTCTTT.

This clone has a handful of counts. V is TRBV2 and J is TRBJ1-1, with D possibly matching TRBD1 (6 bases). CDR1 is SNHLY, CDR2 FYNNEI, per germline. The CDR3 loop spans 13 amino acids. V lost 11 bases and J 0 bases, leaving 13 bases between the germline ends. CDR3 sequence (DNA): TGTGCCGGTAGACAGGTCATGAACACTGAAGCTTTCTTT. Protein: CAGRQVMNTEAFF.

The chain uses TRBV4-1 and TRBJ2-3; D is uncertain. V lost 4 bases and J 1 base, leaving 15 bases between the germline ends. The CDR3 covers 16 residues. Germline assignment: CDR1 MGHRA and CDR2 YSYEKL. CDR3 amino acids: CASSPGAFRGTDTQYF. The CDR3 nucleotides are TGCGCCAGCAGCCCCGGAGCCTTCCGGGGCACAGATACGCAGTATTTT.

The V call is TRBV7-9, the J call TRBJ1-2, with D possibly matching TRBD1 (6 bases). V lost 8 bases and J lost 4, with 11 bases in between. CDR3 length equals 12 residues. Germline lookup yields CDR1 SEHNR and CDR2 FQNEAQ (reference sequence). CDR3 sequence (DNA): TGTGCCAGCTTCGGACAGCCCTATGGCTACACCTTC. Translated, it gives CASFGQPYGYTF.

The rearrangement joins TRBV15 to TRBJ1-1; D might be TRBD1 (5 bases). From germline, CDR1 is LNHNV and CDR2 YYDKDF (reference sequence). The CDR3 is 15 residues long. Trimming shortened V by 0 bases and J by 4 bases, and 12 bases separated the two germline ends. Written as DNA, the CDR3 is TGTGCCACCAGCAGAGATAGTACGGGGGTCACTGAAGCTTTCTTT. Its protein is CATSRDSTGVTEAFF.

The chain is built from TRBV7-8 and TRBJ1-3; D might be TRBD1 (5 bases). Trimming stripped 4 bases from V and 2 bases from J, with 15 bases between. The CDR3 is 16 amino acids. Germline CDR1 reads SGHVS; CDR2 reads FQNEAQ. CDR3 in DNA: TGTGCCAGCAGCTCCTCCCTGGGGGGGGCTGGAAACACCATATATTTT. It yields the protein CASSSSLGGAGNTIYF.

V is TRBV7-2 and J is TRBJ2-5; TRBD1 aligns across 7 bases. The DNA end is a closer match to TRBJ2-7, so the J assignment may be wrong. CDR1 and CDR2 (germline): SGHTA, FQGNSA. This CDR3 spans 14 amino acids. The CDR3 sequence: CASSPRQGWYEQYF. The CDR3 region has the DNA TGTGCCAGCAGCCCAAGACAGGGTTGGTACGAGCAGTACTTC.

V is TRBV18 and J is TRBJ1-5; 8 bases line up with TRBD1. V lost 4 bases, J lost 1 base, and 3 bases stayed unmatched. The CDR3 length is 15 residues. CDR1 and CDR2 (germline): KGHSH, LQKENI. CDR3 region: CASSLQGASNQPQHF. The DNA for the CDR3 is TGTGCCAGCTCACTTCAGGGGGCCAGCAATCAGCCCCAGCATTTT.

This clone occurred once. V is TRBV6-6 and J is TRBJ1-1; no reliable D call. The V gene's germline CDR1 is MNHNY and CDR2 SVGAGI (reference sequence). The CDR3 extends over 14 amino acids. The germline V and J ends were trimmed by 0 bases and 1 base, with 6 bases remaining between them. The CDR3 nucleotides are TGTGCCAGCAGTTACTCATCCCAGAACACTGAAGCTTTCTTT. Residues: CASSYSSQNTEAFF.

J is TRBJ2-3 and V is TRBV10-1; D gene uncertain. The germline V gene encodes CDR1 WNHNN and CDR2 SYGVQD (reference sequence). This CDR3 region has 13 residues. V was cut by 3 bases and J by 0 bases, with 4 bases left in between. The DNA of the CDR3 is TGCGCCAGCAGTGACCCTAGCACAGATACGCAGTATTTT. Its protein is CASSDPSTDTQYF.

This clone has a single count. This sequence joins TRBV6-5 and TRBJ2-1; D not resolved. The V end lost 8 bases, the J end lost 6 bases, and 8 bases lay between the germline ends. The CDR3 has 11 amino acids. Germline CDR1 reads MNHEY; CDR2 reads SVGAGI. This CDR3 is CASVSLNEQFF. The CDR3 coding sequence is TGTGCCAGCGTATCCCTCAATGAGCAGTTCTTC.

This clone was detected once. The chain employs TRBV5-1 and TRBJ2-2, with 7 positions matching TRBD1. Trimming at V came to 4 bases and at J to 0 bases, leaving 12 bases not matched to a gene. Germline values: CDR1 SGHRS, CDR2 YFSETQ. CDR3 length: 18 residues. CDR3 sequence: CASSVTGPPFANTGELFF. CDR3 in DNA: TGCGCCAGCAGCGTGACAGGGCCCCCGTTCGCGAACACCGGGGAGCTGTTTTTT.

V and J are TRBV7-2 and TRBJ2-7; D remains unclear. This CDR3 comprises 15 residues. Per germline, CDR1 SGHTA and CDR2 FQGNSA. The V end lost 0 bases, the J end lost 0 bases, and 9 bases lay between the germline ends. This CDR3 is CASSLARGFSYEQYF. The CDR3 nucleotides read TGTGCCAGCAGCTTAGCACGAGGCTTCTCCTACGAGCAGTACTTC. The variable domain in full, completed from reference TRBV7-2 and TRBJ2-7, reads GAGVSQSPSNKVTEKGKDVELRCDPISGHTALYWYRQSLGQGLEFLIYFQGNSAPDKSGLPSDRFSAERTGGSVSTLTIQRTQQEDSAVYLCASSLARGFSYEQYFGPGTRLTVT.

This sequence joins TRBV11-3 and TRBJ2-1; tentatively, D is TRBD1 (6 bases). Trimming left V 3 bases short and J 9 bases short, with 12 bases between. The CDR3 has 13 amino acids. Germline lookup yields CDR1 SGHNT and CDR2 YENEEA. In DNA, the CDR3 is TGTGCCAGCAGCTTCCAGACAGGCGGTGAGCAGTTCTTC. Translation: CASSFQTGGEQFF.

This clone showed up just once. The DNA of the CDR3 is TGTGCCAGCAGCCTAAATTCCGGAAACACCATATATTTT. It yields the protein CASSLNSGNTIYF. The chain links TRBV7-9 to TRBJ1-3, with unresolved D. CDR1 is SEHNR and CDR2 is FQNEAQ in the germline V gene (reference sequence). V was trimmed by 5 bases and J by 4 bases, leaving 9 bases between them. The CDR3 runs 13 residues.

V is TRBV7-2 and J is TRBJ2-7, with 8 nucleotides matching TRBD1. Germline lookup yields CDR1 SGHTA and CDR2 FQGNSA. With V trimmed by 0 bases and J by 6 bases, 10 bases remained unmatched. The CDR3 loop spans 16 amino acids. CDR3 DNA sequence: TGTGCCAGCAGCTTAGCCCCCGGGACAGGTTTCTCCGAGCAGTACTTC. Amino acid sequence: CASSLAPGTGFSEQYF.

V and J are TRBV4-1 and TRBJ2-1, with D tentatively TRBD2 (6 bases). This CDR3 region has 15 residues. The V and J ends lost 3 bases and 7 bases respectively, with 16 bases between them. CDR1 MGHRA and CDR2 YSYEKL come from the germline V gene. The CDR3 loop is CASSQSGTPNNEQFF. In DNA, the CDR3 is TGCGCCAGCAGCCAGTCCGGGACTCCAAATAATGAGCAGTTCTTC.

There are a few counts of this clone. The V gene is TRBV5-6, the J gene TRBJ2-5; 8 positions agree with TRBD2. The CDR3 has 14 residues. Germline V gene data show CDR1 as SGHDT and CDR2 as YYEEEE. The J segment lost 5 bases and the V segment lost 7 bases, leaving 10 bases of the junction unmatched. CDR3 nucleotides: TGTGCCAGCGCGTCGGGGGGGCGTGGGGAGACCCAGTACTTC. Translated: CASASGGRGETQYF.

The rearrangement joins TRBV29-1 to TRBJ1-4, with 9 bases that match TRBD1. This CDR3 spans 12 amino acids. CDR1 and CDR2 (germline): SQVTM, ANQGSEA. Trimming at V came to 7 bases and at J to 8 bases, leaving 5 bases not matched to a gene. CDR3: CSAQTGGEKLFF. DNA for the CDR3: TGCAGCGCTCAGACAGGGGGGGAAAAACTGTTTTTT.

This rearrangement joins TRBV4-3 to TRBJ2-3, with 8 bases that match TRBD1. The V segment lost 1 base and the J segment 4 bases; nucleotides outside the gene matches: 10. CDR1 and CDR2 (germline): LGHNA, YSLEER. CDR3 length: 17 amino acids. CDR3 in amino acids: CASSQGRNRGTSDTQYF. CDR3 DNA sequence: TGCGCCAGCAGCCAAGGGAGGAACAGGGGGACGTCAGATACGCAGTATTTT.

V and J are TRBV7-2 and TRBJ2-1, with TRBD2 matching over 9 bases. CDR1 and CDR2 (germline): SGHTA, FQGNSA. CDR3 size: 16 residues. Trimming removed 2 bases from V and 7 bases from J; junction bases left unmatched: 9. CDR3 coding DNA: TGTGCCAGCAGCTTATTCCCGCGGGGGGGCCAAAATGAGCAGTTCTTC. Protein product: CASSLFPRGGQNEQFF.

J is TRBJ1-1 and V is TRBV5-1; TRBD1 aligns across 11 bases. CDR3 length: 15 amino acids. Looked up from germline, CDR1 is SGHRS and CDR2 is YFSETQ. After removal of 4 bases from V and 5 bases from J, the junction contained 7 bases not matched to a gene. CDR3 nucleotide sequence: TGCGCCAGCAGCCTCGGGACAGGGGGATGGACTGAAGCTTTCTTT. Residues: CASSLGTGGWTEAFF.

V and J are TRBV4-3 and TRBJ1-1; possibly TRBD1 for D (5 bases). Trimming left V 4 bases short and J 0 bases short, with 12 bases between. Germline-derived CDR1 and CDR2 are LGHNA and YSLEER. This CDR3 has 15 amino acids. CDR3 in amino acids: CASSPGVQLNTEAFF. The CDR3 nucleotides read TGCGCCAGCAGCCCGGGGGTACAGCTGAACACTGAAGCTTTCTTT.

The chain couples TRBV10-3 to TRBJ2-3; 13 bases are a match to TRBD2. The germline CDR1 and CDR2 sequences are ENHRY and SYGVKD. There are 16 residues in the CDR3. With 3 bases clipped from V and 6 bases from J, the junction kept 6 bases outside the gene matches. The CDR3 DNA follows: TGTGCCATCAGTGACGGGACTAGCGGGGTCAGCGATACGCAGTATTTT. This sequence encodes CAISDGTSGVSDTQYF.

This chain joins TRBV29-1 and TRBJ1-2; possible D gene TRBD1, 6 bases. CDR1 is SQVTM, CDR2 ANQGSEA, per germline. This CDR3 comprises 12 residues. V was pared by 6 bases and J by 6 bases, with 14 bases between. This chain's CDR3 is CSVLGGADGYTF. The CDR3 DNA is TGCAGCGTACTCGGGGGGGCAGATGGCTACACCTTC. Variable domain in full (rest from reference TRBV29-1 and TRBJ1-2): SAVISQKPSRDICQRGTSLTIQCQVDSQVTMMFWYRQQPGQSLTLIATANQGSEATYESGFVIDKFPISRPNLTFSTLTVSNMSPEDSSIYLCSVLGGADGYTFGSGTRLTVV.

The chain links TRBV12-5 to TRBJ1-5; 11 nucleotides agree with TRBD1. Germline loops: CDR1 LGHNT, CDR2 FRNRAP. The CDR3 covers 16 residues. V shed 1 base, J shed 7 bases, and the junction held 6 bases outside the gene matches. The CDR3 DNA is TGTGCTAGTGGTTTGGGGACAGGGGGCTTAGGGCAGCCCCAGCATTTT. Amino acids: CASGLGTGGLGQPQHF. Supplemented by reference TRBV12-5 and TRBJ1-5, the full variable domain reads DARVTQTPRHKVTEMGQEVTMRCQPILGHNTVFWYRQTMMQGLELLAYFRNRAPLDDSGMPKDRFSAEMPDATLATLKIQPSEPRDSAVYFCASGLGTGGLGQPQHFGDGTRLSIL.

V gene TRBV6-1 combines with J gene TRBJ2-2; D remains ambiguous. The CDR3 is 11 amino acids. Trimming cost V 8 bases and J 6 bases, with 7 bases left between them. The V gene's germline CDR1 is MNHNS and CDR2 SASEGT. CDR3 coding DNA: TGTGCCAGCGAGTCTGCCGGGGAGCTGTTTTTT. Translation: CASESAGELFF.

Points on this clone: An end of the junction differs from the germline gene, which may be a read error. J is TRBJ1-4 and V is TRBV10-3; TRBD1 is a possible D gene (5 bases). Germline lookup yields CDR1 ENHRY and CDR2 SYGVKD. The CDR3 loop spans 15 amino acids. The CDR3 bases are TGTGCCACCAGTGAGCTAGGGGCAACTAATGAAAAACTGTTTTTT. It is translated as CATSELGATNEKLFF.

V usage is TRBV19 and J usage is TRBJ2-3, with a weak D call TRBD2 (5 bases). Deletions cut 5 bases from V and 5 bases from J, with 5 bases between. CDR1 and CDR2 from the germline V gene are LNHDA and SQIVND (reference sequence). The CDR3 covers 11 residues. The CDR3 nucleotides read TGTGCCAGTAGTCGGGAAGATACGCAGTATTTT. Amino acids: CASSREDTQYF.

The CDR3 DNA follows: TGCAGCGCTAACAGGGGCGACTACGAGCAGTACTTC. Protein product: CSANRGDYEQYF. The chain is built from TRBV29-1 and TRBJ2-7; 7 bases align to TRBD1. The V gene end was trimmed by 7 bases and the J gene end by 3 bases; junction bases not matched to a gene: 6. Germline CDR1 and CDR2: SQVTM and ANQGSEA. The CDR3 is 12 residues long.

The rearrangement joins TRBV6-1 to TRBJ1-4; D not resolved. Germline assignment: CDR1 MNHNS and CDR2 SASEGT. CDR3 size: 15 residues. V shed 2 bases and J shed 0 bases, with 7 bases lying between them. Here the CDR3 reads CASSEWASTNEKLFF. For the CDR3, the DNA is TGTGCCAGCAGTGAATGGGCGTCAACTAATGAAAAACTGTTTTTT.